These 19 T cell receptor beta chains were all obtained from the same sample, sequenced in a study of a mutant IDH1 vaccine in newly diagnosed glioma (dated by TCRdb to the early 2020s). The sample's time point label, decoded: week 47, end of study. Every vaccine dose consisted of 300 ug of a 20-mer mutant IDH1 peptide in Montanide, administered subcutaneously together with topical imiquimod. These receptors' antigens are unknown. The library was generated by the immunoSEQ multiplex PCR assay. Here the immuneACCESS table is served through TCRdb, limited to in-frame sequences with V and J called. Missing clones are a known gap in these copies; in checked studies unresolved V genes cover under half, and the rest lacks a known reason. The sample has around 53,000 clones on record, approximately 88% of them singletons. Approximately 4.6% of the sample is taken by the ten largest. Sample: PBMCs, taken from a glioma patient whose treatment included an IDH1 peptide vaccine. These receptors all come from a woman in her thirties with glioma. Some clones in this sample may be carry-over from other donors' samples.

This clone appeared once. The rearrangement uses TRBV30 and TRBJ2-6; D not certain. Germline V lookup: CDR1 GTSNPN, CDR2 SVGIG (reference sequence). Between the trimmed V and J ends, which lost 2 bases and 3 bases, there was a span of 5 bases. The CDR3 has 13 residues. The CDR3, as DNA: TGTGCCTGGAGTCCCTTTGGGGCCAACGTCCTGACTTTC. Its protein is CAWSPFGANVLTF.

This clone was seen only a few times. The chain carries TRBV19 and TRBJ1-1; 7 bases are shared with TRBD1. CDR1 and CDR2 (germline): LNHDA, SQIVND (reference sequence). The CDR3 loop spans 14 amino acids. Losses at the gene ends were 7 bases for V and 4 bases for J; bases not matched to a gene: 9. CDR3 DNA: TGTGCCAGTAACCCAGCCAACAGGGGCACTGAAGCTTTCTTT. Translation gives CASNPANRGTEAFF. Complete variable domain (other parts from reference TRBV19 and TRBJ1-1): DGGITQSPKYLFRKEGQNVTLSCEQNLNHDAMYWYRQDPGQGLRLIYYSQIVNDFQKGDIAEGYSVSREKKESFPLTVTSAQKNPTAFYLCASNPANRGTEAFFGQGTRLTVV.

This clone was counted a few times. This rearrangement joins TRBV30 to TRBJ1-5, with D unresolved. Germline V lookup: CDR1 GTSNPN, CDR2 SVGIG (reference sequence). The CDR3 loop spans 15 amino acids. V lost 0 bases to trimming and J lost 3 bases, with 12 bases between them. The CDR3 protein is CAWSVKGSINQPQHF. In DNA, the CDR3 is TGTGCCTGGAGTGTTAAGGGCAGTATCAATCAGCCCCAGCATTTT.

This clone was seen just once. The rearrangement uses TRBV29-1 and TRBJ2-4; D is perhaps TRBD1 or TRBD2 (5 bases each). Trimming took 7 bases from V and 0 from J, leaving 22 bases between them. The CDR3 has 17 residues. CDR1 is SQVTM and CDR2 is ANQGSEA in the germline V gene. The CDR3 loop is CSARGAPSGIAKNIQYF. The CDR3, as DNA: TGCAGCGCCCGGGGTGCCCCCTCAGGGATAGCCAAAAACATTCAGTACTTC.

This chain uses TRBV5-1 with TRBJ2-2, with 10 bases that match TRBD1. Germline assignment: CDR1 SGHRS and CDR2 YFSETQ. Trimming cost V 7 bases and J 4 bases; bases outside gene matches: 4. This CDR3 comprises 14 residues. For the CDR3, the DNA is TGCGCCAGCGGGGGGACAGGGGCCACCGGGGAGCTGTTTTTT. Its translation: CASGGTGATGELFF. Full variable domain (outside the CDR3, taken from reference TRBV5-1 and TRBJ2-2): KAGVTQTPRYLIKTRGQQVTLSCSPISGHRSVSWYQQTPGQGLQFLFEYFSETQRNKGNFPGRFSGRQFSNSRSEMNVSTLELGDSALYLCASGGTGATGELFFGEGSRLTVL.

The chain couples TRBV19 to TRBJ1-5, with TRBD1 matching over 10 bases. The CDR3 has 15 amino acids. Looked up from germline, CDR1 is LNHDA and CDR2 is SQIVND (reference sequence). V dropped 5 bases and J dropped 7; count of bases not matched to a gene: 8. CDR3 sequence: CASSLRTGGVQPQHF. CDR3 in DNA: TGTGCCAGTAGTCTGCGGACAGGGGGAGTCCAGCCCCAGCATTTT.

The rearrangement joins TRBV6-1 to TRBJ2-1; 11 bases map to TRBD2. The CDR3 contains 15 residues. V dropped 2 bases and J dropped 6; count of bases not matched to a gene: 3. Germline loops: CDR1 MNHNS, CDR2 SASEGT. The CDR3 sequence: CASSERLAGGNEQFF. The CDR3 nucleotides are TGTGCCAGCAGTGAACGGCTAGCGGGGGGCAATGAGCAGTTCTTC.

The V call is TRBV5-1, the J call TRBJ1-1, with D possibly TRBD1 on 5 matching bases. V lost 0 bases to trimming and J lost 2 bases, with 11 bases between them. The CDR3 covers 15 residues. Germline V gene lookup returns CDR1 SGHRS and CDR2 YFSETQ. CDR3: CASSLEGRENTEAFF. CDR3 sequence (DNA): TGCGCCAGCAGCTTGGAAGGCAGGGAAAACACTGAAGCTTTCTTT.

The chain joins TRBV19 to TRBJ1-5; 9 nucleotides line up with TRBD1. V trimming: 5 bases; J trimming: 6 bases; junction bases outside the gene matches: 14. The CDR3 sequence is 17 residues long. Germline loops: CDR1 LNHDA, CDR2 SQIVND (reference sequence). CDR3 loop: CASSWDRENPGGQPQHF. Written as DNA, the CDR3 is TGTGCCAGTAGTTGGGACAGGGAAAATCCTGGGGGTCAGCCCCAGCATTTT.

This chain joins TRBV27 and TRBJ1-5; perhaps TRBD1 as D (6 bases). Trimming pared 5 bases from V and 3 bases from J, leaving 17 bases between. Germline CDR1 is MNHEY and CDR2 is SMNVEV (reference sequence). The CDR3 is 16 amino acids. CDR3 nucleotide sequence: TGTGCCAGCAGTCCAAACATCGGACAGATCAATCAGCCCCAGCATTTT. Translation: CASSPNIGQINQPQHF.

V is TRBV11-2 and J is TRBJ2-3; no clear D. The V gene lost 0 bases and the J gene lost 8 bases, with 12 bases spanning the gap. Germline-derived CDR1 and CDR2 are SGHAT and FQNNGV. The CDR3 is 14 amino acids. CDR3 sequence reads: CASSLDRAGSTQYF. DNA for the CDR3: TGTGCCAGCAGCTTAGACCGCGCCGGGTCTACGCAGTATTTT.

This chain uses TRBV28 with TRBJ2-2; 7 bases are a match to TRBD1. Trimming cost V 5 bases and J 4 bases; bases outside gene matches: 7. Germline-derived CDR1 and CDR2 are MDHEN and SYDVKM. This CDR3 comprises 15 residues. The CDR3 reads CASSPQGVITGELFF. CDR3 in DNA: TGTGCCAGCAGTCCTCAGGGGGTGATCACCGGGGAGCTGTTTTTT.

This clone was seen a handful of times. The J gene is TRBJ1-5, the V gene TRBV7-8; no clear D. The CDR3 length is 15 residues. Trimming removed 4 bases at V and 5 bases at J, with 15 bases between. In germline, CDR1 is SGHVS, CDR2 FQNEAQ. Here the CDR3 DNA reads TGTGCCAGCAGCTCCGCCGGAGGCGGGGATCAGCCCCAGCATTTT. Amino acid sequence: CASSSAGGGDQPQHF.

The chain recombines TRBV4-2 with TRBJ2-3; D is unresolved. The CDR3 has 18 residues. Germline assignment: CDR1 LGHNA and CDR2 YNFKEQ. V dropped 3 bases and J dropped 6 bases, with 25 bases sitting between them. CDR3 residues: CASSHGSVSPQKGDTQYF. The CDR3 DNA reads as TGTGCCAGCAGCCATGGTTCGGTCTCCCCTCAAAAGGGCGATACGCAGTATTTT.

The chain is built from TRBV7-6 and TRBJ2-5, with 9 bases lining up with TRBD1. In germline, CDR1 is SGHVS, CDR2 FNYEAQ. The CDR3 totals 14 residues. The V gene end was trimmed by 5 bases and the J gene end by 5 bases; junction bases not matched to a gene: 6. The CDR3 DNA sequence: TGTGCCAGCAGCCGACAGGGGGTCGGGGAGACCCAGTACTTC. Translating it yields CASSRQGVGETQYF.

The V call is TRBV4-1, the J call TRBJ2-5, with 10 bases lining up with TRBD2. Germline V gene sequence: CDR1 MGHRA, CDR2 YSYEKL. The V and J ends lost 2 bases and 4 bases, in that order; junction bases with no gene match: 13. This CDR3 contains 18 residues. The CDR3 DNA sequence: TGCGCCAGCAGCCAACACCCCGGGGGACTAGCGAGCATAGAGACCCAGTACTTC. It codes for CASSQHPGGLASIETQYF.

The V and J genes are TRBV11-2 and TRBJ2-7; 12 bases are shared with TRBD2. V shed 0 bases, J shed 6 bases, and the junction held 6 bases outside the gene matches. The CDR3 consists of 16 residues. Germline V gene sequence: CDR1 SGHAT, CDR2 FQNNGV. The CDR3 bases are TGTGCCAGCAGCTTAGATCGGAGACTAGCGGGAGTCGAGCAGTACTTC. Amino acids: CASSLDRRLAGVEQYF.

This chain uses TRBV5-4 with TRBJ1-5; TRBD1 is a possible D gene (5 bases). With 4 bases removed from V and 5 bases from J, the gap between germline ends came to 16 bases. Germline V gene sequence: CDR1 SGHNT, CDR2 YYREEE (reference sequence). CDR3 length: 15 residues. The CDR3 sequence: CASSQGGRFDQPQHF. CDR3 DNA sequence: TGTGCCAGCAGCCAGGGCGGACGGTTCGATCAGCCCCAGCATTTT.

The CDR3 sequence: CASSQSGFTDTQYF. The CDR3 region has the DNA TGCGCCAGCAGCCAATCAGGGTTCACAGATACGCAGTATTTT. V usage is TRBV4-1 and J usage is TRBJ2-3, with D possibly matching TRBD1 (5 bases). Germline-derived CDR1 and CDR2 are MGHRA and YSYEKL. CDR3 length equals 14 residues. V was clipped by 2 bases and J by 2 bases, with 8 bases between them.